This T cell receptor (beta chain) is drawn from a study of post-analysis software for immune sequencing data. For the study at large: The study covered relapsing-remitting, secondary progressive and progressive-relapsing courses of multiple sclerosis.

About this clonotype: Its cognate antigen is unknown.

Prepared TCR beta cDNA libraries contained unique molecular identifiers. Via MiXCR, TCRdb re-called the PCR reads, giving one row per CDR3 protein. The sample contains roughly 570,000 distinct CDR3 sequences, 30% to 40% of which appear only once. CDR3 length: 15 residues. V lost 3 bases and J 0 bases, leaving 14 bases between the germline ends. Germline CDR1 DFQATT, CDR2 SNEGSKA (reference sequence). Study-level points and caveats: Controls had lower frequencies than patients of roughly five TRBV segments, which included TRBV5-6, TRBV5-1 and TRBV20-1. There was significantly lower normalized Chao1 diversity in multiple sclerosis patients than in controls.

The TCR comes from a girl under 18 with multiple sclerosis. Sequenced: blood. The V gene is TRBV20-1, the J gene TRBJ1-1; D is perhaps TRBD1 (5 bases). The CDR3 DNA sequence: TGCAGTGCTAGTTATCCCCGGGACCTGAACACTGAAGCTTTCTTT. Encoded protein: CSASYPRDLNTEAFF.